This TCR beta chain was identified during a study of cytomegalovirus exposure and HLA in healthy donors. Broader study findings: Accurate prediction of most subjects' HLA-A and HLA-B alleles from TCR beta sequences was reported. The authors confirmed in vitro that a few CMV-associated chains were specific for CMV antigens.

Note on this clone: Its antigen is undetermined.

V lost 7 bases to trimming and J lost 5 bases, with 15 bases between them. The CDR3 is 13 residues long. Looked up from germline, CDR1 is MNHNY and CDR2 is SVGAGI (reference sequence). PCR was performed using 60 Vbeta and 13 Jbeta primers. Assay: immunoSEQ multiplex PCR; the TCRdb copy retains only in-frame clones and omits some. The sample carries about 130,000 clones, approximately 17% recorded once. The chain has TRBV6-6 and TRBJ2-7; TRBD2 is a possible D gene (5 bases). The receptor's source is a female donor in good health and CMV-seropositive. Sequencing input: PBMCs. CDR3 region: CASTIARRDEQYF. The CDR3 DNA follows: TGTGCCAGCACCATTGCCAGGCGGGACGAGCAGTACTTC.